This T cell receptor beta chain was sequenced in a study of cytomegalovirus exposure and HLA in healthy donors (dated by TCRdb to about 2017). Looking at the study overall: According to an earlier analysis of several hundred of the donors, about 179 million T cells yielded roughly 110 million unique TCR beta sequences and about 300 Gb of sequence data. Typing coverage varied by locus: about 629-630 donors for A, B, C, DRB1 and DQB1; roughly 520 for DQA1; more than 600 for DPA1; 450 to 480 for DPB1. Donor age, sex, ethnicity and CMV serostatus were collected together with the repertoire data. Of the roughly 390 genotyped donors, less than 90% were placed in the genetic ancestry cluster associated with self-reported Caucasian donors. Besides the first cohort of 666 subjects, a separate validation cohort made up of roughly 120 different subjects was used. A later genetic analysis used genome-wide SNP genotypes for about three fifths of the 666 donors, treating that subset as a discovery cohort. To predict cytomegalovirus infection status, the study combined high-throughput TCR immunosequencing, statistical association of individual TCRs with disease status, and machine learning. On average, roughly 240,000 unique TCR beta nucleotide sequences were sequenced per donor among 350 to 400 genotyped donors of the cohort, with 15% to 20% of those sequences being non-productive. All discovery cohort repertoires had been generated on a single sequencing platform. In an earlier analysis of 587 of the donors, high-throughput TCR beta sequencing was used to judge whether each TCR beta V gene segment behaved as functional or pseudogenic. The study was designed to test whether signatures of past pathogen exposure could be identified by cataloging public T cell receptors. HLA typing included class I and class II loci at four-digit resolution. A later analysis re-examined previously published TCR beta repertoires from about 700 donors and added high-resolution HLA genotyping to investigate patterns of TCR occurrence. The study profiled the T cell repertoires of some 610 subjects by immunosequencing and related them to cytomegalovirus serostatus. An early release that covered about 600 HLA-typed donors contained about 290 gigabases of sequencing data and around 80 million unique TCR sequences. The later analysis used no new phenotypic data to find candidate immune exposures, relying instead on TCR beta sequences and their occurrence across donors. Because of strong linkage in the cohort, roughly five DR-DQ haplotypes were treated as single units for association and clustering. Overall study outcomes, separate from this receptor: A later analysis found that HLA-associated TCR beta chains were more clonally expanded and had lower generation probabilities than equally common non-associated chains. According to the authors, the approach could potentially be generalized to other disease states and immunological phenotypes. In a later analysis, 16,951 TCR beta sequences were associated with specific HLA alleles at a false discovery rate of 0.05. In a later analysis, TCR association rates were found to vary across HLA loci, with the most associated TCRs seen for DRB1 alleles and the fewest for HLA-C alleles. According to a later genetic analysis, donors in an Asian-associated ancestry cluster had fewer N-insertions in productive TCRs than the approximately 710-donor mean. Most TCR sequences were observed very rarely across donors, whereas some public TCRs were present in many individuals. A further reported finding was that TCR beta sequences accurately predicted the HLA-A and HLA-B alleles for most subjects in the first cohort. Because HLA typing was missing for some donors at each locus, association tests included only the typed subset. A cluster of highly shared sequence variants was judged likely to be a technical artifact of the sequencing pipeline. Immune exposure information for the cohort was limited to CMV serostatus. Strong co-occurrence of HLA alleles, especially DR and DQ, made assigning TCR associations to individual alleles difficult. Presence/absence analyses assumed roughly uniform sequencing depth across donors, an assumption that may not hold. Because counts were too low, roughly 16 rarely observed V segments, including chromosome 9 orphons, were excluded from the earlier analysis of several hundred of the donors. Correlated functional status among segregating V segments might be attributable to linkage disequilibrium, but an unknown experimental factor could not be ruled out. The study gave a list of 150 to 200 TCR beta chains associated with cytomegalovirus. According to a later analysis, parvovirus B19, influenza, CMV and Epstein-Barr virus appeared linked to several top co-occurrence clusters. An association between a missense DCLRE1C variant and V-gene and J-gene trimming of TCR beta chains was found in a later genetic analysis and replicated in an independent cohort. In a later analysis, most CMV-associated TCR beta chains were found to appear HLA-restricted, with HLA associations seemingly driven largely by CMV exposure. The cohort was sequenced for TCR beta chains only, and without alpha or paired-chain data the features that could be detected were limited. The classifier was reported to diagnose cytomegalovirus status with high specificity and sensitivity in both the original cohort and the validation cohort. In an earlier analysis of about 550 of the donors, most TCR beta V segments were observed in productive rearrangements about 90% or about 30% of the time, broadly matching IMGT annotations. A few of the identified cytomegalovirus-associated TCR beta chains were confirmed in vitro to be specific for cytomegalovirus antigens. Some IMGT-functional V segments, including TRBV6-2 and TRBV6-3, could not be distinguished by the 87-base-pair reads and were therefore excluded.

Comments on this clone: The antigen it binds to is not known.

The cohort consisted of some 670 healthy bone marrow donors. All cohort members were sampled while nominally healthy, although unrecorded immune exposures were likely present. The donor tested CMV seronegative and was one of the 352 seronegative cohort members. Every donor gave a peripheral blood sample, and the peripheral blood mononuclear cells from that sample were used for TCR beta sequencing. Genomic DNA extraction from the blood cell samples was performed with the Qiagen DNeasy Blood Extraction Kit. CDR1 and CDR2, per the germline V gene, are MDHEN and SYDVKM. There are 14 amino acids in the CDR3, from cysteine to phenylalanine inclusive. The entry retains the CDR3 DNA only, 42 bases that are in frame from base 1. Cut back by 2 bases and 1 base, the V and J ends lie 8 bases apart. Libraries were prepared through the immunoSEQ multiplex PCR assay. For the multiplex PCR, a mixture combining 60 forward primers for TCR Vbeta segments and 13 reverse primers for TCR Jbeta segments was used. The CDR3 region of rearranged TCR beta genes was amplified from genomic DNA by a multiplex PCR assay. Amplified TCR beta libraries were sequenced as 87-base-pair reads on the Illumina HiSeq System. The authors' analysis ran thus. Across the 600 to 700 repertoires, a later analysis counted 60 million to 90 million unique TCR beta chains, around 10 million of which were shared by at least two donors. To remove PCR and sequencing errors, raw reads were error-corrected and collapsed into unique sequences using a nearest-neighbor algorithm that merged closely related sequences. Alignment of CDR3 sequences to IMGT reference sequences was used to assign V, D and J gene segments. Each retained sequence needed at least a six-nucleotide match to both a V gene segment and a J gene segment. A rearrangement was called productive if the CDR3 had no stop codons and remained in frame with V and J, and every other rearrangement was called non-productive. CDR3 was defined according to IMGT convention as the region running from the second conserved V-encoded cysteine to the conserved J-encoded phenylalanine. Sequences without an unambiguous match to a single V gene segment were excluded from the earlier analysis of 450 to 750 of the donors. In an earlier analysis of 500 to 750 of the donors, V segments were called functional above 56.7% productive rearrangements and were called segregating when the between-donor standard deviation exceeded 5%. A statistical classification framework was developed to diagnose cytomegalovirus status using the catalog of TCR beta chain sequences. In a later analysis, V and J genes were assigned by comparing TCR nucleotide sequences against IMGT/GENE-DB human TR gene sequences. The TCRdist pipeline was used in a later analysis to assign CDR3 sequences and most-parsimonious VDJ recombination scenarios. In a later analysis, each TCR beta chain was defined by its CDR3 amino acid sequence together with its V-gene family, and reads lacking a unique V-gene family were excluded. In a later analysis, 550 to 650 highly shared, low-generation-probability nucleotide sequences were removed to address suspected cross-contamination and a sequencing artifact. In a later analysis, a clonal expansion index for each public chain was calculated from normalized within-repertoire ranks of inferred template counts. In a later analysis, generation probabilities were computed with a VDJ recombination model fitted to out-of-frame rearrangements, and the resulting probabilities were checked against IGoR. In a later analysis, TCR-TCR, TCR-HLA and TCR-CMV co-occurrence was scored with hypergeometric tests, and a repertoire-size bias correction was applied to TCR pairs. In a later analysis, false discovery rates were estimated by permuting HLA or CMV assignments 20 times. In a later analysis, co-occurring TCRs were grouped with DBSCAN, and TCRdist sequence similarity was added when clustering was performed within HLA-allele-positive subsets. Co-occurrence clustering excluded repertoires with fewer than 30,000 or more than 120,000 public chains, plus five with anomalous nucleotide sharing. TCRdb provides this immuneACCESS table in a form limited to in-frame rearrangements. Some clones are lacking; in checked studies, under half of them reflect an unresolved V gene, and why the rest are absent is not known. Clonal size and the V and J genes are those of that table, whereas D and trimming came from the DNA. This sample's table carries 110,000 to 150,000 clones. In total, the top ten clones hold more than 0.8% of the sample.

The chain joins TRBV28 to TRBJ1-1, and possibly TRBD1, on 6 matching bases. Input material: PBMCs. The TCR sequence derives from a male donor in good health and CMV-seronegative. The CDR3 loop reads CASSLAGANTEAFF. The nucleotide sequence reads TGTGCCAGCAGTTTAGCAGGGGCGAACACTGAAGCTTTCTTT.